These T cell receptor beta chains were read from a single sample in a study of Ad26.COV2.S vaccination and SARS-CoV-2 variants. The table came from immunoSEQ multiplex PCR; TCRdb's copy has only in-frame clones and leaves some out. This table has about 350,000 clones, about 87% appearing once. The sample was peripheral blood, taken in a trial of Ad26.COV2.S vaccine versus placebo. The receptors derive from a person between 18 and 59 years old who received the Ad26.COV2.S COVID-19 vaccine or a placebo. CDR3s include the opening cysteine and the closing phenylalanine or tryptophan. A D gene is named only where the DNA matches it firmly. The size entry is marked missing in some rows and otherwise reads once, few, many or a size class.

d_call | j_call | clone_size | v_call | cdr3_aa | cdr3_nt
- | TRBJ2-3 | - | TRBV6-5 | CASSYTRETSTDTQYF | TGTGCCAGCAGTTACACTCGGGAGACTAGCACAGATACGCAGTATTTT
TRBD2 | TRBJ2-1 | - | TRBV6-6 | CASRVQEGLEDEQFF | TGTGCCAGCAGGGTCCAGGAGGGACTAGAGGATGAGCAGTTCTTC
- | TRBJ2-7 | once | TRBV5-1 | CASSPEPYEQYF | TGCGCCAGCAGCCCGGAACCCTACGAGCAGTACTTC
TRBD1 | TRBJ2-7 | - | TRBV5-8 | CASSFGMTGNYEQYF | TGTGCCAGCAGCTTTGGTATGACAGGGAACTACGAGCAGTACTTC
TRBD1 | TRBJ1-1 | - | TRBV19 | CATGTGAEAFF | TGTGCCACCGGGACAGGGGCTGAAGCTTTCTTT
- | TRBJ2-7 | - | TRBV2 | CASSVTGNEQYF | TGTGCCAGCAGTGTTACAGGGAACGAGCAGTACTTC
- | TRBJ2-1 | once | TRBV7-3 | CASSPNRVRPYNEQFF | TGTGCCAGCAGCCCAAACAGGGTTCGCCCCTACAATGAGCAGTTCTTC
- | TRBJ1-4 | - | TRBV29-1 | CSVDLATNEKLFF | TGCAGCGTTGACTTGGCTACTAATGAAAAACTGTTTTTT
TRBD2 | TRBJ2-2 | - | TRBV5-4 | CASSPPGTSGGTTGELFF | TGTGCCAGCAGCCCCCCCGGGACTAGCGGGGGTACCACCGGGGAGCTGTTTTTT
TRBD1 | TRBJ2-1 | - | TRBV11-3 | CASSIKGQGGHEQFF | TGTGCCAGCAGTATAAAGGGACAGGGTGGTCATGAGCAGTTCTTC
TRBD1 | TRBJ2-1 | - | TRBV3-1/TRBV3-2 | CASSHGTGNNEQFF | TGTGCCAGCAGCCACGGGACAGGGAACAATGAGCAGTTCTTC
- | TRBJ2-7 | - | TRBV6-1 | CASSEASGLPYEQYF | TGTGCCAGCAGTGAAGCTTCGGGACTTCCCTACGAGCAGTACTTC
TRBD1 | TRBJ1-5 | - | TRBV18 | CASSPETGRNQPQHF | TGTGCCAGCTCACCAGAGACAGGGAGGAATCAGCCCCAGCATTTT
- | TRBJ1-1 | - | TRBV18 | CASSWNGGLNTEAFF | TGTGCCAGCTCATGGAATGGCGGGTTGAACACTGAAGCTTTCTTT
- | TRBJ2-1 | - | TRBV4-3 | CASSQDRSPGSYNEQFF | TGCGCCAGCAGCCAAGATCGTTCCCCGGGATCCTACAATGAGCAGTTCTTC
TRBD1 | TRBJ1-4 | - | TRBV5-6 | CASTETGGLANEKLFF | TGTGCCAGCACCGAGACAGGGGGCCTAGCTAATGAAAAACTGTTTTTT
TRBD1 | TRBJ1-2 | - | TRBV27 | CASGLTGIYGYTF | TGTGCCAGCGGACTGACAGGGATTTATGGCTACACCTTC
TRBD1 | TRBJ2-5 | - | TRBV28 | CASSPAGTVYQETQYF | TGTGCCAGCAGTCCAGCCGGGACAGTGTACCAAGAGACCCAGTACTTC
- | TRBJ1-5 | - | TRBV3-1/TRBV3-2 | CASSPGVGDYSNQPQHF | TGTGCCAGCAGCCCAGGGGTCGGGGATTATAGCAATCAGCCCCAGCATTTT
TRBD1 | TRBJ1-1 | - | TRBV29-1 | CSAEVRDRGAFF | TGCAGCGCCGAGGTCCGGGACAGGGGAGCTTTCTTT
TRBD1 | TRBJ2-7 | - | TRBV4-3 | CASSQETGGRYEQYF | TGCGCCAGCAGCCAAGAAACAGGGGGAAGGTACGAGCAGTACTTC
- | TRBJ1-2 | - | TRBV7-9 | CASSFPPPDGYTF | TGTGCCAGCAGCTTCCCTCCCCCCGATGGCTACACCTTC
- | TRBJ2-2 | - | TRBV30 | CAWSGRLELGELFF | TGTGCCTGGAGTGGCCGACTAGAACTCGGGGAGCTGTTTTTT
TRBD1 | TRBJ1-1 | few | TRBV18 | CASSPPPGQGNTEAFF | TGTGCCAGCTCACCACCGCCGGGACAGGGGAACACTGAAGCTTTCTTT
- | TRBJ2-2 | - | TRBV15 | CATSRESAGNGTGELFF | TGTGCCACCAGCAGAGAGTCTGCAGGGAACGGGACCGGGGAGCTGTTTTTT
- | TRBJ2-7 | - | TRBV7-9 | CASSLASPSEQYF | TGTGCCAGCAGCTTAGCGAGTCCGTCCGAGCAGTACTTC
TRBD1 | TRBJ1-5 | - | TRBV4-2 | CASSLGDGTGTLGHQPQHF | TGTGCCAGCAGCCTGGGGGACGGGACAGGGACATTGGGCCATCAGCCCCAGCATTTT
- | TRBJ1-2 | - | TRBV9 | CASSVETIPGAEDGYTF | TGTGCCAGCAGCGTAGAGACCATCCCGGGGGCTGAGGATGGCTACACCTTC
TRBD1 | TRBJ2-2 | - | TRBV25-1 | CASSVRRTGGKLFF | TGTGCCAGCAGTGTCCGTCGAACAGGGGGCAAGCTGTTTTTT
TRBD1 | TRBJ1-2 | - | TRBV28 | CASSSGQGNYGYTF | TGTGCCAGCAGTTCGGGACAGGGCAACTATGGCTACACCTTC
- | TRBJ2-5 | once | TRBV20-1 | CSARPLETQYF | TGCAGTGCTAGGCCACTGGAGACCCAGTACTTC
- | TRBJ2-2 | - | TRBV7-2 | CASSLRVRVPDGELFF | TGTGCCAGCAGCTTACGGGTGAGGGTCCCGGACGGGGAGCTGTTTTTT
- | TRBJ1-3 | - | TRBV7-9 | CASSLTSGKVNTIYF | TGTGCCAGCAGCTTAACCTCGGGGAAGGTAAACACCATATATTTT
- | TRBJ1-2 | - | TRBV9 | CASSIRGEHYTF | TGTGCCAGCAGCATCCGGGGGGAGCACTACACCTTC
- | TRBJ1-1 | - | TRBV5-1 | CASSYGTLTSETEAFF | TGCGCCAGCAGCTATGGGACACTTACTTCTGAGACTGAAGCTTTCTTT
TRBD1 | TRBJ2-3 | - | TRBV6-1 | CASRERPTTGTGTPTQYF | TGTGCCAGCAGGGAAAGACCAACGACCGGGACAGGGACACCTACGCAGTATTTT
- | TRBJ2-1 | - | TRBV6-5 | CASIQRRSSYNEQFF | TGTGCCAGCATTCAACGGAGGAGCTCCTACAATGAGCAGTTCTTC
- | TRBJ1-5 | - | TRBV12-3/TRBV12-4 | CASSPLNQPQHF | TGTGCCAGCAGTCCCCTCAATCAGCCCCAGCATTTT
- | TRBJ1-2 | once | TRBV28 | CASSYLSGGESTF | TGTGCCAGCAGTTATCTTTCTGGGGGGGAGTCCACCTTC
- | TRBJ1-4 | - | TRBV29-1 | CSVGAQGVEKLFF | TGCAGCGTTGGGGCGCAGGGTGTGGAAAAACTGTTTTTT
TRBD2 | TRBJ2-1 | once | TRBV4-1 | CASSPRGISYNEQFF | TGCGCCAGCAGCCCGCGGGGGATCTCCTACAATGAGCAGTTCTTC
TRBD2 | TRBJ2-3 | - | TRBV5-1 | CASRIAGGPTDTQYF | TGCGCCAGCAGAATAGCGGGGGGGCCCACAGATACGCAGTATTTT
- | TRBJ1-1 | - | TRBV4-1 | CASSQATNMNTEAFF | TGCGCCAGCAGCCAAGCGACCAACATGAACACTGAAGCTTTCTTT